The 10 T cell receptor beta chains listed next were all sequenced from one sample in a study of identical twins' blood T cells. TCRdb itself ran the 5' RACE reads through MiXCR, one entry per CDR3 protein. Here the sample spans 350,000 to 400,000 distinct CDR3 sequences, roughly 31% being singletons. The sample taken for sequencing was PBMCs. These receptors all come from a woman aged 18-49 years in good health.

The V call is TRBV5-1, the J call TRBJ1-1; the match to TRBD1 covers 8 bases. The CDR3 has 15 residues. V shed 2 bases and J 3 bases; nucleotides not matched to a gene: 6. The germline V gene has CDR1 SGHRS and CDR2 YFSETQ. CDR3 sequence reads: CASSLQGVGDTEAFF. The CDR3 DNA reads as TGCGCCAGCAGCTTACAGGGGGTAGGGGACACTGAAGCTTTCTTT.

The rearrangement joins TRBV11-2 to TRBJ1-1; D possibly corresponds to TRBD1 (6 bases). Germline V gives CDR1 SGHAT, CDR2 FQNNGV. Trimming stripped 1 base from V and 6 bases from J, with 9 bases between. The length of the CDR3 is 13 residues. DNA for the CDR3: TGTGCCAGCAGCTTAGTACCAGGGGCTGAAGCTTTCTTT. Encoded protein: CASSLVPGAEAFF.

This clonotype has only a few counts. The chain couples TRBV9 to TRBJ2-1, with 8 bases aligning to TRBD2. Germline trimming cut 2 bases from V and 0 bases from J; bases unmatched to any gene: 7. Germline values: CDR1 SGDLS, CDR2 YYNGEE. CDR3 length: 17 residues. DNA for the CDR3: TGTGCCAGCAGCGTGGGACGGGGGGGCTTCTCCTACAATGAGCAGTTCTTC. Protein: CASSVGRGGFSYNEQFF.

Turning to this clonotype: In this CDR3 the conserved last residue, phenylalanine or tryptophan, is missing, so a read error is likely. The V and J genes are TRBV6-1 and TRBJ1-1; the match to TRBD1 covers 7 bases. The junction had 16 bases not matched to a gene; V was cut back by 8 bases and J by 4 bases. Germline V CDR1 and CDR2: MNHNS, SASEGT. The CDR3 is made up of 16 amino acids. CDR3 sequence reads: CASPSGLTGHRTEAFL. CDR3 nucleotide sequence: TGTGCCAGCCCGAGCGGGCTGACAGGGCACCGCACTGAAGCTTTCCTT.

The chain links TRBV5-1 to TRBJ1-1; D is perhaps TRBD1 (5 bases). The V end lost 6 bases, the J end lost 3 bases, and 18 bases lay between the germline ends. The germline V gene has CDR1 SGHRS and CDR2 YFSETQ. There are 15 residues in the CDR3. The CDR3 DNA follows: TGCGCCAGCATCCCAGATAAGGGGTGGGACACTGAAGCTTTCTTT. Its translation is CASIPDKGWDTEAFF.

The V and J genes are TRBV11-2 and TRBJ2-3; TRBD2 matches 12 bases. The CDR3 is 14 amino acids. The germline CDR1 and CDR2 sequences are SGHAT and FQNNGV. The junction had 8 bases not matched to a gene; V was cut back by 10 bases and J by 6 bases. The CDR3 loop reads CAMQLAGGYDTQYF. The CDR3 DNA reads TGTGCCATGCAACTAGCGGGGGGATATGATACGCAGTATTTT.

This chain joins TRBV2 and TRBJ1-5, with D possibly being TRBD1 (5 bases). The CDR3 runs 15 residues. Germline-derived CDR1 and CDR2 are SNHLY and FYNNEI. The germline V and J ends were trimmed by 4 bases and 0 bases, with 10 bases remaining between them. The CDR3, as DNA: TGTGCCAGCAGTGTGGCAGGGCCTAGCAATCAGCCCCAGCATTTT. Residues: CASSVAGPSNQPQHF.

The chain joins TRBV7-9 to TRBJ2-2, with a possible D match to TRBD2 (5 bases). V gave up 7 bases and J gave up 4 bases, with 13 bases separating them. Germline V gives CDR1 SEHNR, CDR2 FQNEAQ (reference sequence). CDR3 length: 14 residues. In nucleotides, the CDR3 is TGTGCCAGCACCTCTGGGAGCGGCACCGGGGAGCTGTTTTTT. Protein product: CASTSGSGTGELFF.

This clonotype has at least ten counts. This chain uses TRBV6-5 with TRBJ2-7; D is perhaps TRBD2 (6 bases). The CDR3 has 15 residues. Between the trimmed V and J ends, which lost 0 bases and 3 bases, there was a span of 12 bases. Germline V lookup: CDR1 MNHEY, CDR2 SVGAGI. The CDR3 DNA reads as TGTGCCAGCAGTTACTCGAGTAGCGGCGTCTACGAGCAGTACTTC. Its protein product is CASSYSSSGVYEQYF.

This clonotype has at least ten counts. The gene calls are TRBV20-1 and TRBJ1-5; D uncertain. The CDR3 sequence is 14 residues long. Germline V lookup: CDR1 DFQATT, CDR2 SNEGSKA (reference sequence). V lost 3 bases to trimming and J lost 4 bases, with 13 bases between them. The CDR3 spells CSASWGFGNQPQHF. In DNA form, the CDR3 reads TGCAGTGCTAGTTGGGGTTTTGGGAATCAGCCCCAGCATTTT.